The 10 T cell receptor beta chains given below trace back to one sample, sequenced in a study of beta chain features in type 1 diabetes. Expressed TCRB transcripts were sequenced because the entire RNA isolate underwent reverse transcription. TCRdb keeps only in-frame clones here, not all; method: immunoSEQ multiplex PCR. The repertoire includes 640,000 or so clones, around an eighth of them detected once, and 0.02% to 0.025% sits in the top ten. For these receptors, no antigen is known. Regarding the study as a whole: When Type 1 diabetes patients were examined, their TCRB CDR3s proved moderately but significantly shorter in all four CD4+ subsets.

Input material: naive CD4+ T cells from blood. The receptors were gathered from a man aged 18 to 29 with type 1 diabetes.

Only a few counts were recorded for this clone. The chain is built from TRBV9 and TRBJ1-5, with a tentative D call TRBD1 (6 bases). Per the germline V gene, CDR1 is SGDLS and CDR2 is YYNGEE. Trimming removed 4 bases from V and 4 bases from J, with 12 bases in between. This CDR3 region has 14 residues. DNA of the CDR3: TGTGCCAGCAGCCTGGACAGTCAGAATCAGCCCCAGCATTTT. As protein: CASSLDSQNQPQHF. Full variable domain (missing parts from reference TRBV9 and TRBJ1-5): DSGVTQTPKHLITATGQRVTLRCSPRSGDLSVYWYQQSLDQGLQFLIQYYNGEERAKGNILERFSAQQFPDLHSELNLSSLELGDSALYFCASSLDSQNQPQHFGDGTRLSIL.

The chain links TRBV19 to TRBJ2-6; D is possibly TRBD1 (6 bases). This CDR3 is built from 17 residues. Germline CDR1 and CDR2: LNHDA and SQIVND (reference sequence). With 3 bases removed from V and 1 base from J, the gap between germline ends came to 13 bases. CDR3 bases: TGTGCCAGTAGTATCCCCCTAACAGGGTCTGGGGCCAACGTCCTGACTTTC. It yields the protein CASSIPLTGSGANVLTF.

This clone was observed a few times. The rearrangement links TRBV7-9 to TRBJ2-2; no clear D. This CDR3 has 14 amino acids. V lost 2 bases and J 6 bases, leaving 10 bases between the germline ends. The germline V gene has CDR1 SEHNR and CDR2 FQNEAQ (reference sequence). The CDR3 DNA reads as TGTGCCAGCAGCTTAACTACTTCGGCCGGGGAGCTGTTTTTT. Translated: CASSLTTSAGELFF.

This chain uses TRBV18 with TRBJ2-2; D perhaps matches TRBD1 (6 bases). Germline CDR1 and CDR2: KGHSH and LQKENI. V lost 3 bases to trimming and J lost 7 bases, with 15 bases between them. The CDR3 covers 15 residues. CDR3 residues: CASSPPSTDSGELFF. CDR3 nucleotides: TGTGCCAGCTCACCGCCTTCAACGGACAGCGGGGAGCTGTTTTTT.

V and J are TRBV28 and TRBJ2-3, with 8 bases aligning to TRBD2. This CDR3 comprises 14 residues. Germline V gene sequence: CDR1 MDHEN, CDR2 SYDVKM. The ends lost 7 bases at V and 6 bases at J; junction bases unmatched: 9. This CDR3 reads CASTLAGTGDTQYF. The CDR3 nucleotides are TGTGCCAGCACGCTAGCGGGCACCGGGGATACGCAGTATTTT.

This clone showed up just a few times. The rearrangement links TRBV4-1 to TRBJ1-4, with 7 bases identical to TRBD1. V shed 4 bases, J shed 3 bases, and the junction held 5 bases outside the gene matches. The CDR3 is 15 residues long. The germline V gene has CDR1 MGHRA and CDR2 YSYEKL. As DNA, the CDR3 is TGCGCCAGCAGCCCCGCAGGACAGGCTAATGAAAAACTGTTTTTT. Residues: CASSPAGQANEKLFF.

The chain links TRBV29-1 to TRBJ1-4; D unresolved. The V end lost 4 bases, the J end lost 3 bases, and 12 bases lay between the germline ends. The germline V gene encodes CDR1 SQVTM and CDR2 ANQGSEA. This CDR3 comprises 14 residues. CDR3 residues: CSVGYGGPNEKLFF. The CDR3 bases are TGCAGCGTTGGCTACGGAGGGCCTAATGAAAAACTGTTTTTT.

The chain uses TRBV6-6 and TRBJ1-2; TRBD1 matches 7 bases. Trimming removed 5 bases from V and 5 bases from J; junction bases left unmatched: 5. The CDR3 covers 13 residues. Germline values: CDR1 MNHNY, CDR2 SVGAGI (reference sequence). As DNA, the CDR3 is TGTGCCAGCAGTGCTCCGGGACAGTATGGCTACACCTTC. It yields the protein CASSAPGQYGYTF.

The chain links TRBV10-1 to TRBJ2-3, with a tentative D call TRBD2 (6 bases). Germline loops: CDR1 WNHNN, CDR2 SYGVQD (reference sequence). There are 13 residues in the CDR3. Deletions cut 5 bases from V and 4 bases from J, with 10 bases between. The CDR3: CASSRRVADTQYF. CDR3 coding DNA: TGCGCCAGCAGTAGGAGGGTTGCAGATACGCAGTATTTT.

The rearrangement joins TRBV9 to TRBJ1-6; TRBD1 matches 7 bases. J was trimmed by 7 bases and V by 4 bases; bases with no gene match: 8. The CDR3 contains 15 residues. Germline loops: CDR1 SGDLS, CDR2 YYNGEE. CDR3: CASSLGAGGNSPLHF. CDR3 nucleotide sequence: TGTGCCAGCAGCTTGGGGGCAGGGGGAAATTCACCCCTCCACTTT.